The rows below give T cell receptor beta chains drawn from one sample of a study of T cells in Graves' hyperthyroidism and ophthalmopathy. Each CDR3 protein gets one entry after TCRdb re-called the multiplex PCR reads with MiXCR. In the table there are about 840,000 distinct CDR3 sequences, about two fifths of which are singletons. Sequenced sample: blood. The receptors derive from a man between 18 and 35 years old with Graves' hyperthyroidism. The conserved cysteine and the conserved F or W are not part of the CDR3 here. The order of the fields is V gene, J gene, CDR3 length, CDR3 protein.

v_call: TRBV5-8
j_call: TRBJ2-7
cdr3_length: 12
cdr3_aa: ASSSTGRPYEQY

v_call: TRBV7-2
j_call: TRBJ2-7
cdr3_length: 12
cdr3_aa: ASSWYRGGYEQY

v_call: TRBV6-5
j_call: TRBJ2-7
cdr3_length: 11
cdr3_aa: ASSYSRRYEQY

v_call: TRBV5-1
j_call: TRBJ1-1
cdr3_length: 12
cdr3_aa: ASSPDVPMAEAF

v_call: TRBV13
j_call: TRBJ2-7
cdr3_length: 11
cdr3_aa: ASSRDSRNEQY

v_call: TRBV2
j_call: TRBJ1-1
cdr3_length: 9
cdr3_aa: ASHRVTEAF

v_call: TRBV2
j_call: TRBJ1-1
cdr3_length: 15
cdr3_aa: ASRVGTGGNKDTEAF

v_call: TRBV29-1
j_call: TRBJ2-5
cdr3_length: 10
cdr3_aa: SVMPGGETQY

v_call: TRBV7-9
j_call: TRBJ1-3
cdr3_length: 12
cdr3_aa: ASSPTRLGDTIY

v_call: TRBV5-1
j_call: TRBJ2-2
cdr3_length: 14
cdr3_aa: ASSLRTGGTTGELF

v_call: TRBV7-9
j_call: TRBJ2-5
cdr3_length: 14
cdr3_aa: ASSLALGGTFETQY

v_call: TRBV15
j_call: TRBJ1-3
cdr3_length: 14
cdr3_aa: ATNRGGQHSGNTIY

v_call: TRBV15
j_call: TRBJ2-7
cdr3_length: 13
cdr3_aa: ATSKRRETVYEQY

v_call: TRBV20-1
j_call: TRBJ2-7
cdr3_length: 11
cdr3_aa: SAVAGAGYGQY

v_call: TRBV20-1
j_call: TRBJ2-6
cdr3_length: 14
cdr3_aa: SARVRAASGANVLT

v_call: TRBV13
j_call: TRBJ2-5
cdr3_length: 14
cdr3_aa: ASSSLMTSAQETQY

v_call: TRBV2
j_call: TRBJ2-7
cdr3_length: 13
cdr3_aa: ASSRLAGISYEQY

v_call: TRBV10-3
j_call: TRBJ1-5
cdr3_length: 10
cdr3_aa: AIWRGDQPQH

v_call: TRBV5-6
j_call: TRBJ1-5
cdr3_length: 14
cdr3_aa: ASSLGPDGSNQPQH

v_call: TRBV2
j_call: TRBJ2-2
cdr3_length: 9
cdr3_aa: ASSLWGELF

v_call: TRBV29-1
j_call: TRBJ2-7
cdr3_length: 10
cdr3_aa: SVRTGGGEQY

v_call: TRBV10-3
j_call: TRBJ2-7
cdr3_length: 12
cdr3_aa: ASSGTGLAYEQY

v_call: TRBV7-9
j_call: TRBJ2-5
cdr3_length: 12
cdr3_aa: ASSLPAVGETQY

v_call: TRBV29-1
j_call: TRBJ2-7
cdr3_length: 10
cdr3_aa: SVGDQDYGQY

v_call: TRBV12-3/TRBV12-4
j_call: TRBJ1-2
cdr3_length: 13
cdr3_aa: ASRGTGQKVDGYT

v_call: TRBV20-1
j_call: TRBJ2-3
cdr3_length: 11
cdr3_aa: SAPMGDTDTQY

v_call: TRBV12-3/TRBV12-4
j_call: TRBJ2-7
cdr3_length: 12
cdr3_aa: ASSASSGRGEQY

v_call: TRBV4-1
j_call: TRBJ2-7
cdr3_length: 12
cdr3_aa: ASSPAGEGYEQY

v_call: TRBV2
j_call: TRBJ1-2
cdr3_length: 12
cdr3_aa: ASSEGQGGYGYT

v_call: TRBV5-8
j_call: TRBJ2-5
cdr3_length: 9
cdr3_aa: ASSLSLGLT

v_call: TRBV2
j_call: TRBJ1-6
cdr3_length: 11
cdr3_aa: ASNELGGSPLH

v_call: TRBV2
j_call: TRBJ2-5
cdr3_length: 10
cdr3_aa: ASRIHQETQY

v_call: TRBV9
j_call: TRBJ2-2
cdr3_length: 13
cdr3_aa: ASSVRTVNTGELF

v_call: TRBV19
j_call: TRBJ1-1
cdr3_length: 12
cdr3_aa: ASSTKDLSTEAF

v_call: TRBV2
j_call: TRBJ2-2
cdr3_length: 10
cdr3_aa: ASRYADGELF

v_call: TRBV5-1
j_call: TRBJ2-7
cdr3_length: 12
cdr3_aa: ASSLGTGGFEQY

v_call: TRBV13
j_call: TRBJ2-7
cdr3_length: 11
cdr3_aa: ASSALGGDEQY

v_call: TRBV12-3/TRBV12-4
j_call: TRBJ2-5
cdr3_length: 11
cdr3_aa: ASSPDSKETQY

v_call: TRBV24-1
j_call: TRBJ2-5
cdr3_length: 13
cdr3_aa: ATSDTRSAKETQY

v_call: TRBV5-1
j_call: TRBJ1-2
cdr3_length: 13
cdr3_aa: ASSLGQIGGYGYT

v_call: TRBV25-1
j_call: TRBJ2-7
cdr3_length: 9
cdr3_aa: ASRSAYEQY

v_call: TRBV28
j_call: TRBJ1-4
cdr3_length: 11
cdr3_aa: ASSPGHNEKLF

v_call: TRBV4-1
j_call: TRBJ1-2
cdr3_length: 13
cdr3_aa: ASSQGQGAYYGYT

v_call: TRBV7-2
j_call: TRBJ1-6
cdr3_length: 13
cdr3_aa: ASSRRYRGDSPLH

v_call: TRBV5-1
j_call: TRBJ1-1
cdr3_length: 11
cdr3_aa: ASSSWTNTEAF

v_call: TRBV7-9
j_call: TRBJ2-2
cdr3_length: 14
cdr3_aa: ASSSTGGQSFGELF

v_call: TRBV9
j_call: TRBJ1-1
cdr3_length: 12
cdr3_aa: ASSQGTTYTEAF

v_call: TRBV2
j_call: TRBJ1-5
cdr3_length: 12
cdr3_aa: ASSEQGVHQPQH

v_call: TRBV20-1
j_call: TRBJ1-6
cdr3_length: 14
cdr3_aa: SARFQTAGYNSPLH

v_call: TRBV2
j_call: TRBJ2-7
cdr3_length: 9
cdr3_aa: AIGQMGEQY

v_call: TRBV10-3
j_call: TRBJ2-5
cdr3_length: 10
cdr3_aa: AIRGPEETQY

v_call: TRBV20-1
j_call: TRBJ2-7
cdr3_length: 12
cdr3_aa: SAVDGIDSYEQY

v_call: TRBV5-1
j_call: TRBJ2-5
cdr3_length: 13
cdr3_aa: ASSSDRGRGETQY

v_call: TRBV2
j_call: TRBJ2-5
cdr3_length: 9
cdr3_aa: ASSARETQH

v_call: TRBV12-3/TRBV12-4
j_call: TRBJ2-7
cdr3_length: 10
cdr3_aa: ASSPLGAVQY

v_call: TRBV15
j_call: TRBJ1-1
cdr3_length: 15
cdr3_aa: ATSRVIGTRPNTEAF

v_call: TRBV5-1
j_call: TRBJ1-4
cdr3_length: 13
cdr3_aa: ASSLDHRPNEKLF